This TCR beta chain was sequenced for a study of response to subunit inactivated influenza vaccine (dated by TCRdb to the late 2010s). Regarding the complete study: The study used deep quantitative T cell receptor repertoire profiling to track responses to a trivalent subunit inactivated influenza vaccine.

Library preparation was by RT-PCR. Sequenced using an Illumina HiSeq 2500. TCRdb trimmed the raw reads at Q25, called clones with MiXCR and kept productive beta chains. Entries that share a CDR3 protein sequence are merged under the most common genes and DNA. The sample table contains roughly 780,000 distinct CDR3 sequences; only one count was recorded for about 18% of them. The ten biggest clones cover roughly 10% of the sample. The CDR3 covers 15 residues, taking in both the cysteine and the phenylalanine. Of the read, only the CDR3 DNA is kept; its 45 bases are in frame from base 1. V and J are truncated by 6 bases and 0 bases respectively, leaving an intervening sequence of 15 bases. Based on the germline V gene (reference sequence), the CDR1 and CDR2 sequences are LNHDA and SQIVND. The sample holds a few counts of this clonotype. No antigen is known for it. Base qualities are not recorded, but no much larger clone differs from it by a single base.

Paper-wide results and their limitations: The authors proposed that each seasonal influenza vaccination may bring in only a limited number of new T cells.

The chain uses TRBV19 and TRBJ2-7, and possibly TRBD2, on 6 matching bases. The sample consisted of PBMCs from blood, taken around 5 days after vaccination. The source is a man aged 50-59 years who received an inactivated influenza vaccine. Donor details come from another sample of the same person, matched by shared clones. The nucleotide sequence is given as TGTGCCAGTAGCAAACTAGCACAGAGCTCCTACGAGCAGTACTTC. This gives the protein CASSKLAQSSYEQYF.